These 28 T cell receptor beta chains were all obtained from the same sample, sequenced in a study of T cell responses to AZD1222 COVID-19 vaccine. The assay was immunoSEQ multiplex PCR, and TCRdb's table has in-frame clones only and misses some. The sample shows roughly 25,000 clones, around 83% of them seen only once. Sample: peripheral blood, taken 28 days after the second AZD1222 dose. The receptor set was obtained from an adult who received the AZD1222 COVID-19 vaccine.

The chain is built from TRBV3-1 (or the pseudogene TRBV3-2) and TRBJ1-2; TRBD1 aligns across 7 bases. Germline loops: CDR1 LGHDT, CDR2 YNNKEL (reference sequence). This CDR3 is 15 amino acids long. V shed 4 bases and J 6 bases; nucleotides not matched to a gene: 11. The CDR3 DNA sequence: TGTGCCAGCAGCCTGACAGGGCGAAGTATCGATGGCTACACCTTC. It is translated as CASSLTGRSIDGYTF.

The chain combines TRBV11-2 with TRBJ2-1, with 9 bases matching TRBD1. Trimming removed 4 bases from V and 2 bases from J; junction bases left unmatched: 9. Germline values: CDR1 SGHAT, CDR2 FQNNGV. The CDR3 has 17 residues. The CDR3 reads CASSSLDRGGTYNEQFF. In nucleotides, the CDR3 is TGTGCCAGCAGCTCCTTGGACAGGGGAGGTACCTACAATGAGCAGTTCTTC.

The V gene is TRBV7-9, the J gene TRBJ2-7; 9 bases match TRBD1. Losses at the gene ends were 3 bases for V and 3 bases for J; bases not matched to a gene: 3. CDR1 SEHNR and CDR2 FQNEAQ come from the germline V gene (reference sequence). This CDR3 has 14 amino acids. CDR3: CASSFGGQGYEQYF. CDR3 coding DNA: TGTGCCAGCAGCTTTGGGGGACAGGGCTACGAGCAGTACTTC.

The chain joins TRBV19 to TRBJ1-4; TRBD1 might be the D (5 bases). V was pared by 1 base and J by 3 bases, with 9 bases between. The germline gives CDR1 LNHDA, CDR2 SQIVND (reference sequence). This CDR3 is built from 15 residues. The CDR3 DNA is TGTGCCAGTAGTATAGGGGGCGATCCTAATGAAAAACTGTTTTTT. This encodes CASSIGGDPNEKLFF.

V and J are TRBV6-5 and TRBJ1-1; 9 bases map to TRBD1. V was clipped by 5 bases and J by 4 bases; unmatched bases: 5. This CDR3 is 14 amino acids long. CDR1 is MNHEY and CDR2 is SVGAGI in the germline V gene. The CDR3 spells CASSLTGGITEAFF. CDR3 in DNA: TGTGCCAGCAGTCTGACAGGGGGTATCACTGAAGCTTTCTTT.

This clone was seen once. The chain recombines TRBV28 with TRBJ1-6; 8 nucleotides match TRBD1. The V segment lost 5 bases and the J segment 6 bases; nucleotides outside the gene matches: 6. Germline V CDR1 and CDR2: MDHEN, SYDVKM. This CDR3 spans 15 amino acids. The chain's CDR3 is CASSPSGQGNSPLHF. CDR3 sequence (DNA): TGTGCCAGCAGTCCTTCCGGACAGGGTAATTCACCCCTCCACTTT. Full variable domain (rest looked up from reference TRBV28 and TRBJ1-6): DVKVTQSSRYLVKRTGEKVFLECVQDMDHENMFWYRQDPGLGLRLIYFSYDVKMKEKGDIPEGYSVSREKKERFSLILESASTNQTSMYLCASSPSGQGNSPLHFGNGTRLTVT.

The V call is TRBV28, the J call TRBJ1-4; D unclear. Germline-derived CDR1 and CDR2 are MDHEN and SYDVKM. The CDR3 has 16 amino acids. V was pared by 5 bases and J by 12 bases, with 25 bases between. In DNA form, the CDR3 reads TGTGCCAGCAGTATTGCGTCCGGAACTCTCATGAGGGAACTGTTTTTT. This codes for CASSIASGTLMRELFF.

V is TRBV30 and J is TRBJ1-5; TRBD1 matches 7 bases. Looked up from germline, CDR1 is GTSNPN and CDR2 is SVGIG (reference sequence). J was trimmed by 4 bases and V by 3 bases; bases with no gene match: 12. The length of the CDR3 is 16 residues. The CDR3 coding sequence is TGTGCCTGGAGCACACTAACAGGGGCCGGTAATCAGCCCCAGCATTTT. Translating gives CAWSTLTGAGNQPQHF. Full variable domain (remainder filled in from reference TRBV30 and TRBJ1-5): SQTIHQWPATLVQPVGSPLSLECTVEGTSNPNLYWYRQAAGRGLQLLFYSVGIGQISSEVPQNLSASRPQDRQFILSSKKLLLSDSGFYLCAWSTLTGAGNQPQHFGDGTRLSIL.

The chain links TRBV6-4 to TRBJ2-2; perhaps TRBD2 as D (6 bases). Trimming pared 6 bases from V and 7 bases from J, leaving 18 bases between. CDR3 length equals 15 residues. CDR1 and CDR2 (germline): MRHNA, SNTAGT. The CDR3 sequence: CASREFSSVGGELFF. CDR3 in DNA: TGTGCCAGCAGAGAATTTTCTAGCGTCGGCGGGGAGCTGTTTTTT.

The chain couples TRBV7-9 to TRBJ1-2; the D gene is possibly TRBD1 (5 bases). The germline V gene has CDR1 SEHNR and CDR2 FQNEAQ (reference sequence). Trimming shortened V by 0 bases and J by 0 bases, and 14 bases separated the two germline ends. The CDR3 contains 17 residues. This chain's CDR3 is CASSLAGGEMANYGYTF. In DNA, the CDR3 is TGTGCCAGCAGCTTAGCGGGAGGGGAGATGGCTAACTATGGCTACACCTTC.

The chain uses TRBV27 and TRBJ1-2, with D tentatively TRBD1 (5 bases). Germline loops: CDR1 MNHEY, CDR2 SMNVEV (reference sequence). V was trimmed by 4 bases and J by 8 bases, leaving 17 bases between them. The CDR3 consists of 14 residues. The CDR3 sequence: CASSSRPRGEGYTF. The CDR3, as DNA: TGTGCCAGCAGTTCACGACCGAGGGGCGAAGGCTACACCTTC.

The V and J genes are TRBV28 and TRBJ1-2, with 12 bases that match TRBD1. This CDR3 contains 15 residues. Trimming at V came to 5 bases and at J to 8 bases, leaving 9 bases not matched to a gene. Germline V gene sequence: CDR1 MDHEN, CDR2 SYDVKM. CDR3 sequence (DNA): TGTGCCAGCAGTCCCTCCCCGGGACAGGGGGCGGGCTACACCTTC. Residues: CASSPSPGQGAGYTF.

The chain recombines TRBV4-1 with TRBJ1-1, with 9 bases aligning to TRBD1. Germline values: CDR1 MGHRA, CDR2 YSYEKL. V lost 1 base and J lost 2; bases outside the gene matches: 5. CDR3 size: 16 residues. The chain's CDR3 is CASSQGQGEVNTEAFF. In DNA, the CDR3 is TGCGCCAGCAGCCAAGGACAGGGGGAGGTAAACACTGAAGCTTTCTTT.

This clone was counted between two and nine times. The J gene is TRBJ1-1, the V gene TRBV28; a possible D gene is TRBD1 (5 bases). The germline gives CDR1 MDHEN, CDR2 SYDVKM. Between the trimmed V and J ends, which lost 1 base and 0 bases, there was a span of 12 bases. The CDR3 is 16 amino acids. CDR3 region: CASSLYPQAMNTEAFF. CDR3 in DNA: TGTGCCAGCAGTTTATACCCACAGGCTATGAACACTGAAGCTTTCTTT.

This clone was seen more than once but under ten times. The CDR3 DNA reads TGTGCCAGCAGCGACCCAGGGGGCGAGCAGTACTTC. Translation gives CASSDPGGEQYF. The V gene is TRBV11-3, the J gene TRBJ2-7; TRBD1 aligns across 7 bases. Germline CDR1 and CDR2: SGHNT and YENEEA. V lost 5 bases, J lost 6 bases, and 4 bases stayed unmatched. There are 12 residues in the CDR3.

The chain has TRBV6-5 and TRBJ1-5, with D perhaps matching TRBD1 (5 bases). Per germline, CDR1 MNHEY and CDR2 SVGAGI. The V and J ends lost 6 bases and 5 bases respectively, with 14 bases between them. This CDR3 is built from 14 residues. CDR3 loop: CASSRGGIDQPQHF. The CDR3 bases are TGTGCCAGCAGCCGGGGGGGGATCGATCAGCCCCAGCATTTT.

This clone was picked up a small number of times. The junction departs from the called germline gene at one end, perhaps through a read error. The chain combines TRBV7-9 with TRBJ1-2, with 7 bases lining up with TRBD1. The V gene's germline CDR1 is SEHNR and CDR2 FQNEAQ (reference sequence). The CDR3 extends over 13 amino acids. This chain's CDR3 is CASSLGRGTVSLF. The CDR3 bases are TGTGCCAGCAGCTTAGGGCGGGGGACAGTTTCCCTCTTC.

The rearrangement links TRBV6-2 or TRBV6-3 to TRBJ2-3, with TRBD2 matching over 8 bases. The CDR3 sequence is 18 residues long. Unmatched junction bases numbered 12, after V lost 2 bases and J lost 2 bases. Germline assignment: CDR1 MNHEY and CDR2 SVGEGT. The CDR3 DNA follows: TGTGCCAGCAGTTACCGCCCTCGGGTAGCGGGGCACACAGATACGCAGTATTTT. This codes for CASSYRPRVAGHTDTQYF.

The J gene is TRBJ2-7, the V gene TRBV27; D unclear. V lost 3 bases and J lost 0, with 6 bases in between. Per the germline V gene, CDR1 is MNHEY and CDR2 is SMNVEV (reference sequence). This CDR3 has 13 residues. CDR3 sequence (DNA): TGTGCCAGCAGTTTCCACAGCTCCTACGAGCAGTACTTC. Translation: CASSFHSSYEQYF.

The rearrangement joins TRBV7-8 to TRBJ1-4, with 8 bases that match TRBD1. This CDR3 region has 14 residues. With V trimmed by 4 bases and J by 4 bases, 2 bases remained unmatched. The germline gives CDR1 SGHVS, CDR2 FQNEAQ. The CDR3 nucleotides read TGTGCCAGCAGCTCCGGACAGGGTAATGAAAAACTGTTTTTT. As protein: CASSSGQGNEKLFF.

The chain uses TRBV6-5 and TRBJ2-7; D is perhaps TRBD1 (5 bases). V was trimmed by 0 bases and J by 3 bases, leaving 15 bases between them. CDR1 and CDR2 (germline): MNHEY, SVGAGI. CDR3 length: 16 amino acids. Here the CDR3 reads CASSYSISGSRYEQYF. CDR3 DNA: TGTGCCAGCAGTTACTCGATTTCAGGGTCCCGCTACGAGCAGTACTTC.

The chain has TRBV28 and TRBJ1-6, with 7 bases identical to TRBD1. CDR1 MDHEN and CDR2 SYDVKM come from the germline V gene. The CDR3 spans 16 residues. The V gene end was trimmed by 5 bases and the J gene end by 0 bases; junction bases not matched to a gene: 4. The DNA of the CDR3 is TGTGCCAGCAGTCCCTACAGGGGCTCCTATAATTCACCCCTCCACTTT. Translated, it gives CASSPYRGSYNSPLHF.

V usage is TRBV3-1 (or the pseudogene TRBV3-2) and J usage is TRBJ2-2, with D tentatively TRBD2 (6 bases). V shed 2 bases and J shed 7 bases, with 11 bases lying between them. Per germline, CDR1 LGHDT and CDR2 YNNKEL (reference sequence). CDR3 length equals 14 residues. The CDR3 reads CASSQRESLGELFF. CDR3 in DNA: TGTGCCAGCAGCCAACGGGAGTCCCTCGGGGAGCTGTTTTTT.

This clone has a handful of counts. The chain uses TRBV14 and TRBJ2-1; 8 bases are a match to TRBD2. There are 16 residues in the CDR3. V lost 3 bases, J lost 8 bases, and 12 bases stayed unmatched. CDR1 is SGHDN and CDR2 is FVKESK in the germline V gene. The CDR3 region is CASSHRSGTRTHEQFF. CDR3 nucleotides: TGTGCCAGCAGCCACAGAAGCGGGACTAGGACCCATGAGCAGTTCTTC.

V gene TRBV7-3 combines with J gene TRBJ2-6; a possible D gene is TRBD2 (6 bases). The CDR3 consists of 20 residues. The germline V gene has CDR1 SGHTA and CDR2 FQGTGA. V was shortened by 1 base and J by 0 bases, with 19 bases between the two germline ends. The CDR3 sequence is CASSLMRYGGGSSGANVLTF. DNA for the CDR3: TGTGCCAGCAGCTTAATGCGTTACGGGGGTGGGTCCTCTGGGGCCAACGTCCTGACTTTC.

V gene TRBV23-1 combines with J gene TRBJ2-7; a possible D gene is TRBD1 (5 bases). TRBV23-1 is recorded as an ORF, its role being uncertain. V lost 0 bases and J lost 1, with 19 bases in between. The CDR3 is 18 residues long. The DNA of the CDR3 is TGCGCCAGCAGTCAATCCCTTACACCCTCACAGGTATCCTACGAGCAGTACTTC. The encoded protein is CASSQSLTPSQVSYEQYF.

This chain links TRBV29-1 with TRBJ1-2; 9 bases map to TRBD1. The junction had 9 bases not matched to a gene; V was cut back by 6 bases and J by 7 bases. The CDR3 has 13 amino acids. Per germline, CDR1 SQVTM and CDR2 ANQGSEA. The CDR3 loop is CSVRQGGDFGYTF. CDR3 nucleotide sequence: TGCAGCGTCCGACAGGGGGGAGATTTTGGCTACACCTTC.

V and J are TRBV28 and TRBJ2-2; D is uncertain. This CDR3 spans 13 amino acids. Germline-derived CDR1 and CDR2 are MDHEN and SYDVKM. Trimming stripped 3 bases from V and 8 bases from J, with 10 bases between. The CDR3 reads CASSLLNRGELFF. In DNA form, the CDR3 reads TGTGCCAGCAGTTTGTTGAACAGAGGGGAGCTGTTTTTT.